A single sample is the source of the 30 T cell receptor beta chains below, sequenced in a study of T-cell reconstitution after alpha-beta-depleted transplantation in children. TCRbeta library construction was performed incorporating unique molecular identifiers. Using its own MiXCR run on the PCR reads, TCRdb lists one record per CDR3 protein. Among about 610,000 distinct CDR3 sequences listed, under 12% were seen once. The sample here was PBMCs from the stem cell graft donor, taken from the stem cell graft. The receptors come from a human donor who donated a stem cell graft to a child with acute myeloid leukemia.

A word on this clonotype: The junction shows a germline mismatch at one end, possibly a read error. The chain uses TRBV20-1 and TRBJ1-1; D unresolved. The CDR3 runs to 13 residues. In germline, CDR1 is DFQATT, CDR2 SNEGSKA (reference sequence). The DNA of the CDR3 is TGCAGAGCTAGAGATCTGACGGGCACTGAAGCTTTCTTT. This translates into CRARDLTGTEAFF.

This clonotype showed up just a few times. This chain connects TRBV19 to TRBJ1-5, with 7 bases matching TRBD1. Germline trimming cut 6 bases from V and 7 bases from J; bases unmatched to any gene: 9. The CDR3 spans 14 residues. Germline CDR1 and CDR2: LNHDA and SQIVND (reference sequence). This CDR3 is CASRRVGGEQPQHF. In nucleotides, the CDR3 is TGTGCCAGTAGAAGGGTAGGGGGCGAACAGCCCCAGCATTTT.

The chain joins TRBV4-3 to TRBJ2-1, with D tentatively TRBD2 (5 bases). Germline CDR1 is LGHNA and CDR2 is YSLEER. This CDR3 is 15 amino acids long. Between the trimmed V and J ends, which lost 1 base and 0 bases, there was a span of 7 bases. The CDR3 DNA follows: TGCGCCAGCAGCCAAGTGGCGGGCTCCTACAATGAGCAGTTCTTC. The encoded protein is CASSQVAGSYNEQFF.

This clonotype was counted once. Its ends do not fully match the called genes, so a read error is possible. This chain joins TRBV12-3 or TRBV12-4 and TRBJ1-2; D is unresolved. The CDR3 has 13 residues. This CDR3 is CASSPVALSGCTF. CDR3 coding DNA: TGTGCCAGCAGTCCCGTGGCATTATCTGGCTGCACCTTC.

In its sample, this clonotype was seen many times. The rearrangement joins TRBV5-5 to TRBJ1-3, with TRBD1 as a possible D gene (5 bases). CDR1 SGHKS and CDR2 YYEKEE come from the germline V gene (reference sequence). This CDR3 is built from 17 residues. Trimming took off 4 bases at V and 1 base at J, with 18 bases between the two ends. In DNA form, the CDR3 reads TGTGCCAGCAGCAAAACGACGACAGCCCTATCTGGAAACACCATATATTTT. Translating it yields CASSKTTTALSGNTIYF.

This clonotype came up a few times. J is TRBJ2-5 and V is TRBV18; the D is unclear. The V gene's germline CDR1 is KGHSH and CDR2 LQKENI. V lost 1 base and J lost 1, with 7 bases in between. The CDR3 runs to 14 residues. The CDR3 sequence: CASSPRRGQETQYF. CDR3 DNA sequence: TGTGCCAGCTCACCACGGCGAGGCCAAGAGACCCAGTACTTC.

The chain joins TRBV20-1 to TRBJ2-1; unclear D gene. V was clipped by 5 bases and J by 7 bases, with 24 bases between them. The CDR3 sequence is 16 residues long. Germline V gene data show CDR1 as DFQATT and CDR2 as SNEGSKA (reference sequence). This chain's CDR3 is CSAPGVSHVPPNEQFF. The CDR3 nucleotides read TGCAGTGCTCCGGGCGTTTCACATGTACCTCCAAATGAGCAGTTCTTC.

The V and J genes are TRBV5-5 and TRBJ2-7; 7 nucleotides match TRBD1. The germline V gene encodes CDR1 SGHKS and CDR2 YYEKEE (reference sequence). V was pared by 4 bases and J by 5 bases, with 3 bases of the junction left unmatched. CDR3 size: 12 residues. The DNA of the CDR3 is TGTGCCAGCAGCCTTGGACAGGACGAGCAGTACTTC. Translation: CASSLGQDEQYF.

This clonotype was observed a handful of times. The chain is built from TRBV6-2 or TRBV6-3 and TRBJ2-7; 7 bases are a match to TRBD2. CDR1 and CDR2 from the germline V gene are MNHEY and SVGEGT. V shed 8 bases, J shed 2 bases, and the junction held 9 bases outside the gene matches. The CDR3 is 14 residues long. The chain's CDR3 is CASSTSVGTYEQYF. The CDR3 DNA reads as TGTGCCAGCTCTACTAGCGTAGGAACCTACGAGCAGTACTTC.

There are a few counts of this clonotype. The chain recombines TRBV18 with TRBJ2-5, with D tentatively TRBD1 or TRBD2 (5 bases each). Germline loops: CDR1 KGHSH, CDR2 LQKENI. The CDR3 is 14 amino acids. V lost 0 bases to trimming and J lost 5 bases, with 10 bases between them. DNA for the CDR3: TGTGCCAGCTCACCACCGGGGGATCGGGAGACCCAGTACTTC. This sequence encodes CASSPPGDRETQYF.

Ten or more counts support this clonotype. The gene calls are TRBV6-5 and TRBJ1-1; 9 bases fit TRBD1. CDR3 length equals 13 residues. With V trimmed by 6 bases and J by 5 bases, 4 bases remained unmatched. From germline, CDR1 is MNHEY and CDR2 SVGAGI. The CDR3 reads CASRRDRATEAFF. CDR3 in DNA: TGTGCCAGCAGGAGGGACAGGGCGACTGAAGCTTTCTTT.

This chain links TRBV7-9 with TRBJ2-2; D gene ambiguous. Trimming removed 6 bases from V and 6 bases from J, with 11 bases in between. Looked up from germline, CDR1 is SEHNR and CDR2 is FQNEAQ (reference sequence). This CDR3 has 13 amino acids. This CDR3 reads CASSQRVAGELFF. As DNA, the CDR3 is TGTGCCAGCAGTCAGAGAGTCGCCGGGGAGCTGTTTTTT.

The V and J genes are TRBV11-2 and TRBJ1-3; D gene ambiguous. The CDR3 consists of 16 residues. V was clipped by 2 bases and J by 0 bases, with 11 bases between them. Germline V lookup: CDR1 SGHAT, CDR2 FQNNGV. The CDR3 here is CASSLNSGNSGNTIYF. The DNA of the CDR3 is TGTGCCAGCAGCTTAAACTCGGGGAACTCTGGAAACACCATATATTTT.

The rearrangement joins TRBV7-9 to TRBJ1-4, with D hard to call. V was pared by 5 bases and J by 8 bases, with 21 bases between. The germline V gene has CDR1 SEHNR and CDR2 FQNEAQ (reference sequence). The CDR3 contains 16 residues. The CDR3 bases are TGTGCCAGCAGCCCCCTGGGTCCTTACATGGGGGAAAAACTGTTTTTT. It specifies CASSPLGPYMGEKLFF.

The V and J genes are TRBV12-3 or TRBV12-4 and TRBJ2-7, with unresolved D. This CDR3 comprises 14 residues. Trimming stripped 5 bases from V and 3 bases from J, with 14 bases between. CDR3 amino acids: CASSNRAAGYEQYF. The CDR3, as DNA: TGTGCCAGCAGTAACCGGGCCGCAGGCTACGAGCAGTACTTC.

This sequence joins TRBV20-1 and TRBJ2-1; D might be TRBD2 (6 bases). This CDR3 has 14 amino acids. CDR1 is DFQATT and CDR2 is SNEGSKA in the germline V gene (reference sequence). V lost 3 bases, J lost 1 base, and 10 bases lay in between. CDR3 sequence: CSASVGSSYNEQFF. The DNA of the CDR3 is TGCAGTGCTAGCGTCGGGAGTTCCTACAATGAGCAGTTCTTC.

This clonotype was detected ten times or more. J is TRBJ1-2 and V is TRBV5-1; no reliable D call. This CDR3 is built from 16 residues. Germline-derived CDR1 and CDR2 are SGHRS and YFSETQ. V dropped 4 bases and J dropped 4 bases, with 20 bases sitting between them. The CDR3 DNA follows: TGCGCCAGCAGCGAAGGTGGACTCGGACGAAGCTATGGCTACACCTTC. It encodes CASSEGGLGRSYGYTF.

CDR3 nucleotide sequence: TGTGCCAGCAGCTCCGTCGGGGCTAGCGGGAGTTACAATGAGCAGTTCTTC. It specifies CASSSVGASGSYNEQFF. The gene calls are TRBV7-9 and TRBJ2-1; 10 bases map to TRBD2. CDR1 is SEHNR and CDR2 is FQNEAQ in the germline V gene (reference sequence). The V gene end was trimmed by 4 bases and the J gene end by 4 bases; junction bases not matched to a gene: 10. This CDR3 comprises 17 residues.

The chain recombines TRBV2 with TRBJ2-1; TRBD2 matches 8 bases. This CDR3 spans 13 amino acids. Trimming at V came to 6 bases and at J to 8 bases, leaving 6 bases not matched to a gene. Germline loops: CDR1 SNHLY, CDR2 FYNNEI. This chain's CDR3 is CASRKTGLDEQFF. The CDR3, as DNA: TGTGCCAGCAGAAAAACGGGACTAGATGAGCAGTTCTTC.

This clonotype has only a few counts. The V gene is TRBV28, the J gene TRBJ2-1; D not certain. The CDR3 spans 12 residues. Germline CDR1 reads MDHEN; CDR2 reads SYDVKM. The V and J ends lost 7 bases and 7 bases respectively, with 11 bases between them. CDR3 nucleotide sequence: TGTGCCAGCACGACCCCTCGGAATGAGCAGTTCTTC. This gives the protein CASTTPRNEQFF.

The table lists this clonotype with a few counts. The J gene is TRBJ1-5, the V gene TRBV6-8; TRBD1 is a possible D gene (6 bases). Germline assignment: CDR1 MNHGY and CDR2 SAAAGT. The CDR3 extends over 15 amino acids. Trimming shortened V by 2 bases and J by 6 bases, and 14 bases separated the two germline ends. The CDR3 loop reads CASSYGGGGGQPQHF. The CDR3 DNA reads as TGTGCCAGCAGTTACGGGGGCGGAGGTGGTCAGCCCCAGCATTTT.

This clonotype was counted ten times or more. This chain links TRBV20-1 with TRBJ2-7; 8 bases align to TRBD1. Per germline, CDR1 DFQATT and CDR2 SNEGSKA (reference sequence). The V segment lost 3 bases and the J segment 4 bases; nucleotides outside the gene matches: 8. The CDR3 has 14 residues. CDR3 residues: CSASLRQGPYEQYF. CDR3 in DNA: TGCAGTGCTAGCCTCCGACAGGGGCCGTACGAGCAGTACTTC.

There are many counts of this clonotype. The J gene is TRBJ2-3, the V gene TRBV15; D not resolved. The ends were cut back, 0 bases at V and 6 bases at J, with 13 bases in the middle. This CDR3 contains 15 residues. The germline V gene encodes CDR1 LNHNV and CDR2 YYDKDF (reference sequence). The CDR3 DNA sequence: TGTGCCACCAGCAGAGATCTGGCTTCCCCGGATACGCAGTATTTT. Its translation: CATSRDLASPDTQYF.

The genes are TRBV2 and TRBJ1-5; D is perhaps TRBD1 (5 bases). CDR1 is SNHLY, CDR2 FYNNEI, per germline. CDR3 size: 14 residues. V was pared by 2 bases and J by 4 bases, with 9 bases between. The CDR3: CASSEQGTNQPQHF. In DNA, the CDR3 is TGTGCCAGCAGTGAACAGGGCACAAATCAGCCCCAGCATTTT.

This clonotype was observed a few times. This chain links TRBV6-1 with TRBJ1-5, with D possibly matching TRBD1 (5 bases). Trimming stripped 7 bases from V and 11 bases from J, with 21 bases between. From germline, CDR1 is MNHNS and CDR2 SASEGT. This CDR3 contains 14 residues. CDR3 region: CASKGTYQSAAQHF. CDR3 DNA sequence: TGTGCCAGCAAGGGGACTTATCAATCAGCGGCCCAGCATTTT.

This clonotype was counted ten times or more. The chain joins TRBV12-5 to TRBJ2-5; perhaps D is TRBD1 or TRBD2 (6 bases each). The CDR3 sequence is 12 residues long. Germline assignment: CDR1 LGHNT and CDR2 FRNRAP. V dropped 6 bases and J dropped 7 bases, with 12 bases sitting between them. Here the CDR3 reads CASGRTAGTQYF. Here the CDR3 DNA reads TGTGCTAGTGGAAGGACAGCGGGGACCCAGTACTTC.

A note on this clonotype: The junction shows a germline mismatch at one end, possibly a read error. The V call is TRBV9, the J call TRBJ1-6; the match to TRBD1 covers 7 bases. The CDR3 is made up of 14 amino acids. Germline V gene lookup returns CDR1 SGDLS and CDR2 YYNGEE. CDR3 bases: TGTGCCAGCAGCGTAGGGGACAGCAATTCACCCCTCCTCTTT. Translation: CASSVGDSNSPLLF.

The V gene is TRBV5-1, the J gene TRBJ2-7; 10 positions agree with TRBD2. With V trimmed by 4 bases and J by 6 bases, 7 bases remained unmatched. The CDR3 length is 14 residues. Germline loops: CDR1 SGHRS, CDR2 YFSETQ. CDR3 residues: CASSPPGLATEQYF. DNA of the CDR3: TGCGCCAGCAGCCCACCGGGACTAGCGACCGAGCAGTACTTC.

V usage is TRBV6-2 or TRBV6-3 and J usage is TRBJ2-4; the match to TRBD2 covers 10 bases. V shed 6 bases, J shed 7 bases, and the junction held 6 bases outside the gene matches. Germline loops: CDR1 MNHEY, CDR2 SVGEGT. The CDR3 runs to 14 residues. CDR3 region: CASSNPGLANIQYF. The DNA of the CDR3 is TGTGCCAGCAGCAACCCGGGACTAGCGAACATTCAGTACTTC.

This clonotype was found a few times. This sequence joins TRBV7-2 and TRBJ2-2; D might be TRBD2 (6 bases). This CDR3 is 17 amino acids long. Trimming cost V 5 bases and J 6 bases, with 22 bases left between them. The germline gives CDR1 SGHTA, CDR2 FQGNSA. This chain's CDR3 is CASSPRGAGAGSGELFF. The CDR3 DNA reads as TGTGCCAGCAGCCCCCGCGGGGCCGGGGCTGGGTCCGGGGAGCTGTTTTTT.